These 32 T cell receptor beta chains came from one sample sequenced in a study of blood T cell repertoires in COVID-19. Generated by immunoSEQ multiplex PCR, the TCRdb table keeps only in-frame clones and is missing some. Of around 140,000 clones in the sample, 84% were seen once. The material sequenced was peripheral blood. The receptors here all came from a young man with COVID-19, enrolled during active disease.

This rearrangement joins TRBV10-3 to TRBJ2-1, with TRBD2 matching over 7 bases. The length of the CDR3 is 15 residues. Germline assignment: CDR1 ENHRY and CDR2 SYGVKD. The V and J ends lost 4 bases and 1 base, in that order; junction bases with no gene match: 4. In DNA, the CDR3 is TGTGCCATCAGTGTTAGCGGGTTTTCCTACAATGAGCAGTTCTTC. Its protein product is CAISVSGFSYNEQFF.

The V call is TRBV19, the J call TRBJ2-7, with 8 bases that match TRBD1. The CDR3 has 13 residues. Trimming removed 5 bases from V and 3 bases from J; junction bases left unmatched: 3. Germline CDR1 reads LNHDA; CDR2 reads SQIVND (reference sequence). The CDR3 protein is CASSQQGGYEQYF. The CDR3 nucleotides read TGTGCCAGTAGTCAACAGGGGGGCTACGAGCAGTACTTC. Together with reference TRBV19 and TRBJ2-7, the CDR3 gives the full variable domain: DGGITQSPKYLFRKEGQNVTLSCEQNLNHDAMYWYRQDPGQGLRLIYYSQIVNDFQKGDIAEGYSVSREKKESFPLTVTSAQKNPTAFYLCASSQQGGYEQYFGPGTRLTVT.

The rearrangement links TRBV7-8 to TRBJ2-1, with D possibly TRBD1 on 7 matching bases. CDR1 SGHVS and CDR2 FQNEAQ come from the germline V gene. The V end was cut by 5 bases, the J end by 10 bases, with 15 bases between. The CDR3 extends over 13 amino acids. The CDR3: CASSLSRGVEQFF. Here the CDR3 DNA reads TGTGCCAGCAGCCTTAGCAGGGGGGTGGAGCAGTTCTTC.

The chain recombines TRBV28 with TRBJ2-7; 7 bases map to TRBD2. Trimming cost V 5 bases and J 0 bases; bases outside gene matches: 4. The CDR3 is 14 amino acids. Germline V gene lookup returns CDR1 MDHEN and CDR2 SYDVKM. CDR3 sequence reads: CASSPWDYSYEQYF. The CDR3 DNA reads as TGTGCCAGCAGTCCGTGGGACTACTCCTACGAGCAGTACTTC.

The genes are TRBV4-1 and TRBJ2-2, with D uncertain. The CDR3 runs 15 residues. Germline V gives CDR1 MGHRA, CDR2 YSYEKL. V lost 1 base, J lost 2 bases, and 8 bases lay in between. The chain's CDR3 is CASSQGILNTGELFF. Written as DNA, the CDR3 is TGCGCCAGCAGCCAAGGTATCCTCAACACCGGGGAGCTGTTTTTT.

The genes are TRBV27 and TRBJ2-7; TRBD1 matches 7 bases. Germline-derived CDR1 and CDR2 are MNHEY and SMNVEV (reference sequence). CDR3 length: 14 amino acids. With V trimmed by 2 bases and J by 2 bases, 3 bases remained unmatched. In DNA form, the CDR3 reads TGTGCCAGCAGTTTAGCCCAGGGGGCCTACGAGCAGTACTTC. Encoded protein: CASSLAQGAYEQYF.

V and J are TRBV30 and TRBJ1-4; the match to TRBD1 covers 7 bases. Germline V gene sequence: CDR1 GTSNPN, CDR2 SVGIG (reference sequence). This CDR3 is built from 15 residues. Trimming removed 0 bases from V and 4 bases from J; junction bases left unmatched: 5. In DNA, the CDR3 is TGTGCCTGGAGTGTACCTGGGACAGTTAATGAAAAACTGTTTTTT. Translated, it gives CAWSVPGTVNEKLFF.

The V and J genes are TRBV12-3 or TRBV12-4 and TRBJ1-4, with D perhaps TRBD1 (5 bases). V lost 4 bases, J lost 6 bases, and 9 bases lay in between. The CDR3 covers 13 residues. Written as DNA, the CDR3 is TGTGCCAGCAGTTCCGACAGTTATGAAAAACTGTTTTTT. It codes for CASSSDSYEKLFF.

The chain couples TRBV3-1 (or the pseudogene TRBV3-2) to TRBJ1-2; D may be TRBD1 (6 bases). This CDR3 is built from 14 residues. V lost 2 bases, J lost 8 bases, and 15 bases lay in between. Germline CDR1 LGHDT, CDR2 YNNKEL (reference sequence). CDR3 residues: CASSQTGKPRGYTF. The CDR3 DNA is TGTGCCAGCAGCCAAACAGGGAAACCGAGGGGCTACACCTTC.

The chain couples TRBV10-3 to TRBJ2-7; TRBD1 is a possible D gene (5 bases). V gave up 5 bases and J gave up 0 bases, with 8 bases separating them. The CDR3 sequence is 13 residues long. Germline CDR1 is ENHRY and CDR2 is SYGVKD. The chain's CDR3 is CAISHRYSYEQYF. CDR3 DNA: TGTGCCATCAGTCACAGGTACTCCTACGAGCAGTACTTC.

The chain links TRBV5-6 to TRBJ1-1; D is possibly TRBD1 (5 bases). The ends were cut back, 4 bases at V and 8 bases at J, with 21 bases in the middle. The length of the CDR3 is 15 residues. CDR1 is SGHDT, CDR2 YYEEEE, per germline. The CDR3 bases are TGTGCCAGCAGCGCGACCAGGGCCATAGTTTCGGAAGCTTTCTTT. Translation: CASSATRAIVSEAFF.

The table lists this clone with a few counts. V and J are TRBV5-1 and TRBJ1-6; D may be TRBD1 (6 bases). CDR1 and CDR2 (germline): SGHRS, YFSETQ. The V gene lost 4 bases and the J gene lost 10 bases, with 21 bases spanning the gap. The CDR3 sequence is 16 residues long. Here the CDR3 reads CASSLPSPGTRSPLHF. The CDR3 DNA follows: TGCGCCAGCAGCCTGCCTTCCCCCGGGACACGCTCACCCCTCCACTTT.

This clone was counted a single time. Here the CDR3 DNA reads TGTGCCAGTAGTACCCTCGACAGCTATGGCTACACCTTC. Protein sequence: CASSTLDSYGYTF. The genes are TRBV19 and TRBJ1-2; weak D call: TRBD1 (5 bases). CDR3 length: 13 amino acids. CDR1 and CDR2 from the germline V gene are LNHDA and SQIVND (reference sequence). Trimming pared 4 bases from V and 4 bases from J, leaving 10 bases between.

This clone came up a few times. The gene calls are TRBV20-1 and TRBJ2-3; 11 nucleotides agree with TRBD2. The V gene end was trimmed by 3 bases and the J gene end by 4 bases; junction bases not matched to a gene: 6. CDR1 DFQATT and CDR2 SNEGSKA come from the germline V gene (reference sequence). This CDR3 spans 15 amino acids. The CDR3 DNA sequence: TGCAGTGCTAGTCGACTAGCGGGAAACCCAGATACGCAGTATTTT. Its translation is CSASRLAGNPDTQYF.

This clone was counted once. The chain has TRBV2 and TRBJ1-5; 9 nucleotides align to TRBD1. The J segment lost 5 bases and the V segment lost 4 bases, leaving 0 bases of the junction unmatched. This CDR3 spans 13 amino acids. Germline CDR1 reads SNHLY; CDR2 reads FYNNEI. The CDR3 here is CASSGQGDQPQHF. In DNA form, the CDR3 reads TGTGCCAGCAGTGGACAGGGGGATCAGCCCCAGCATTTT.

The CDR3 region is CASSLPQGSQPQHF. In DNA, the CDR3 is TGTGCCAGCAGTCTCCCACAGGGGAGTCAGCCCCAGCATTTT. The chain employs TRBV28 and TRBJ1-5, with 7 nucleotides matching TRBD1. From germline, CDR1 is MDHEN and CDR2 SYDVKM. The CDR3 extends over 14 amino acids. The V segment lost 5 bases and the J segment 6 bases; nucleotides outside the gene matches: 7.

The gene calls are TRBV7-2 and TRBJ2-7; TRBD2 is a possible D gene (6 bases). V lost 6 bases to trimming and J lost 3 bases, with 15 bases between them. This CDR3 is built from 14 residues. CDR1 and CDR2 from the germline V gene are SGHTA and FQGNSA. The chain's CDR3 is CASRRGAFDYEQYF. The CDR3 DNA reads TGTGCCAGCAGGCGGGGAGCGTTCGACTACGAGCAGTACTTC.

The chain is built from TRBV19 and TRBJ1-1, with 8 bases matching TRBD1. This CDR3 is built from 16 residues. Trimming took 3 bases from V and 1 from J; bases not matched to a gene: 7. Germline V gene sequence: CDR1 LNHDA, CDR2 SQIVND (reference sequence). DNA for the CDR3: TGTGCCAGTAGTATGGGTGCCGGGACAGGGAACACTGAAGCTTTCTTT. Its translation is CASSMGAGTGNTEAFF.

The chain combines TRBV10-3 with TRBJ2-5; the match to TRBD1 covers 9 bases. CDR1 and CDR2 (germline): ENHRY, SYGVKD. The CDR3 spans 15 residues. V gave up 4 bases and J gave up 5 bases; unmatched junction bases: 8. The CDR3 DNA follows: TGTGCCATCAGTGCCAGGACAGGGGTGGGGGAGACCCAGTACTTC. Translation gives CAISARTGVGETQYF.

V is TRBV18 and J is TRBJ1-4, with 7 bases matching TRBD1. CDR1 is KGHSH and CDR2 is LQKENI in the germline V gene. This CDR3 comprises 15 residues. V gave up 2 bases and J gave up 7 bases; unmatched junction bases: 7. CDR3 sequence reads: CASSPEGGLSEKLFF. CDR3 DNA sequence: TGTGCCAGCTCACCAGAAGGGGGCCTAAGTGAAAAACTGTTTTTT.

The chain recombines TRBV28 with TRBJ1-2; 12 bases match TRBD1. V dropped 2 bases and J dropped 4; count of bases not matched to a gene: 2. The CDR3 is made up of 15 amino acids. The germline gives CDR1 MDHEN, CDR2 SYDVKM. CDR3 DNA: TGTGCCAGCAGTTTAGGGACAGGGGGCGGCTATGGCTACACCTTC. The encoded protein is CASSLGTGGGYGYTF.

J is TRBJ2-3 and V is TRBV18; TRBD2 might be the D (5 bases). Between the trimmed V and J ends, which lost 5 bases and 3 bases, there was a span of 15 bases. Germline CDR1 and CDR2: KGHSH and LQKENI. The CDR3 consists of 15 residues. CDR3 amino acids: CASSTTTTLTDTQYF. The CDR3 DNA reads TGTGCCAGCTCAACGACTACAACGTTAACAGATACGCAGTATTTT.

This chain connects TRBV19 to TRBJ1-1; D remains ambiguous. CDR1 is LNHDA and CDR2 is SQIVND in the germline V gene (reference sequence). V lost 5 bases and J 6 bases, leaving 10 bases between the germline ends. The CDR3 has 12 residues. The CDR3 here is CASSPLFAEAFF. The CDR3 coding sequence is TGTGCCAGTAGTCCCCTGTTCGCTGAAGCTTTCTTT. Together with reference TRBV19 and TRBJ1-1, the CDR3 gives the full variable domain: DGGITQSPKYLFRKEGQNVTLSCEQNLNHDAMYWYRQDPGQGLRLIYYSQIVNDFQKGDIAEGYSVSREKKESFPLTVTSAQKNPTAFYLCASSPLFAEAFFGQGTRLTVV.

The CDR3 sequence: CASWEARTYEQYF. The CDR3 DNA is TGTGCCAGCTGGGAGGCCCGAACGTACGAGCAGTACTTC. The V and J genes are TRBV28 and TRBJ2-7; maybe TRBD2 (6 bases). This CDR3 is 13 amino acids long. Germline assignment: CDR1 MDHEN and CDR2 SYDVKM. V shed 8 bases and J shed 4 bases, with 15 bases lying between them.

The chain couples TRBV19 to TRBJ2-7, with 10 bases aligning to TRBD2. This CDR3 is built from 14 residues. Germline CDR1 LNHDA, CDR2 SQIVND (reference sequence). The V segment lost 4 bases and the J segment 2 bases; nucleotides outside the gene matches: 2. The chain's CDR3 is CASSRTSGPYEQYF. The CDR3 DNA is TGTGCCAGTAGTAGGACTAGCGGACCCTACGAGCAGTACTTC.

The chain recombines TRBV11-2 with TRBJ2-3; no clear D gene. This CDR3 comprises 14 residues. V lost 1 base and J lost 2, with 7 bases in between. Per the germline V gene, CDR1 is SGHAT and CDR2 is FQNNGV. CDR3 residues: CASSLVWPTDTQYF. For the CDR3, the DNA is TGTGCCAGCAGCTTAGTTTGGCCCACAGATACGCAGTATTTT.

V usage is TRBV19 and J usage is TRBJ2-2; 9 bases fit TRBD1. This CDR3 contains 17 residues. Germline V gives CDR1 LNHDA, CDR2 SQIVND (reference sequence). With 6 bases clipped from V and 3 bases from J, the junction kept 11 bases outside the gene matches. The CDR3 nucleotides are TGTGCCAGTAGAACACCTTCCTACAGGGGGCACACCGGGGAGCTGTTTTTT. Translating it yields CASRTPSYRGHTGELFF. The entire variable domain, with the rest obtained from reference TRBV19 and TRBJ2-2, is as follows: DGGITQSPKYLFRKEGQNVTLSCEQNLNHDAMYWYRQDPGQGLRLIYYSQIVNDFQKGDIAEGYSVSREKKESFPLTVTSAQKNPTAFYLCASRTPSYRGHTGELFFGEGSRLTVL.

This chain connects TRBV5-1 to TRBJ2-7; TRBD2 matches 12 bases. This CDR3 is built from 16 residues. Trimming cost V 4 bases and J 4 bases; bases outside gene matches: 9. Germline values: CDR1 SGHRS, CDR2 YFSETQ. The CDR3 spells CASSVGLAGRLYEQYF. The CDR3 bases are TGCGCCAGCAGCGTAGGACTAGCGGGAAGATTGTACGAGCAGTACTTC. Variable domain in full (rest from reference TRBV5-1 and TRBJ2-7): KAGVTQTPRYLIKTRGQQVTLSCSPISGHRSVSWYQQTPGQGLQFLFEYFSETQRNKGNFPGRFSGRQFSNSRSEMNVSTLELGDSALYLCASSVGLAGRLYEQYFGPGTRLTVT.

The chain links TRBV27 to TRBJ1-2; TRBD1 matches at 11 bases. CDR3 length: 13 residues. Germline loops: CDR1 MNHEY, CDR2 SMNVEV (reference sequence). J gave up 7 bases and V 2 bases, and 0 bases lay outside the gene matches. DNA for the CDR3: TGTGCCAGCAGTTTAGGGACAGGGGGTGGCTACACCTTC. It specifies CASSLGTGGGYTF.

The V gene is TRBV3-1 (or the pseudogene TRBV3-2), the J gene TRBJ1-6; possible D gene TRBD1, 6 bases. V lost 2 bases to trimming and J lost 6 bases, with 14 bases between them. The CDR3 length is 16 residues. Germline-derived CDR1 and CDR2 are LGHDT and YNNKEL (reference sequence). The CDR3 sequence is CASSQRRGGINSPLHF. CDR3 in DNA: TGTGCCAGCAGCCAAAGACGGGGGGGCATTAATTCACCCCTCCACTTT.

The chain joins TRBV11-2 to TRBJ2-1; perhaps TRBD2 as D (5 bases). V lost 5 bases and J lost 2, with 13 bases in between. CDR1 SGHAT and CDR2 FQNNGV come from the germline V gene. The CDR3 is 15 residues long. The CDR3 DNA reads TGTGCCAGCAGCATAAGAGAGGGCCCCTACAATGAGCAGTTCTTC. Residues: CASSIREGPYNEQFF.

The gene calls are TRBV19 and TRBJ2-1; the match to TRBD2 covers 10 bases. The V segment lost 5 bases and the J segment 9 bases; nucleotides outside the gene matches: 7. The length of the CDR3 is 14 residues. Germline V gene sequence: CDR1 LNHDA, CDR2 SQIVND (reference sequence). CDR3 nucleotide sequence: TGTGCCAGTAGTGCCTTAGCGGGAGGCATTGAGCAGTTCTTC. Amino acid sequence: CASSALAGGIEQFF.